This passage covers 18 T cell receptor beta chains from one sample sequenced in a study of T cell clones after liver transplantation. Sequencing was performed with immunoSEQ multiplex PCR; in TCRdb, only in-frame clones are kept and a portion is missing. The data show tens of thousands of clones, with roughly 80% seen just once and about 0.45% held by the top ten. Sequenced here: CD4+ T cells from blood, sampled approximately 3.5 years after liver transplant. The origin of the receptors is a human patient who received a liver transplant. Some T cells could come from the graft donor.

The chain carries TRBV7-9 and TRBJ2-3, with 11 bases fitting TRBD2. The CDR3 runs to 17 residues. Trimming at V came to 5 bases and at J to 0 bases, leaving 7 bases not matched to a gene. Germline CDR1 is SEHNR and CDR2 is FQNEAQ (reference sequence). CDR3 sequence: CASSPEGLAVSTDTQYF. Written as DNA, the CDR3 is TGTGCCAGCAGCCCCGAGGGACTAGCGGTTAGCACAGATACGCAGTATTTT.

The genes are TRBV4-1 and TRBJ1-5; 7 bases map to TRBD1. The J segment lost 3 bases and the V segment lost 2 bases, leaving 7 bases of the junction unmatched. Germline CDR1 and CDR2: MGHRA and YSYEKL. The CDR3 is made up of 16 amino acids. The CDR3 loop reads CASSQPRQGTNQPQHF. The CDR3 region has the DNA TGCGCCAGCAGCCAACCACGACAGGGCACCAATCAGCCCCAGCATTTT.

The chain combines TRBV4-2 with TRBJ1-5; a weak D match, TRBD1 (6 bases). The V and J ends lost 0 bases and 4 bases respectively, with 13 bases between them. CDR1 is LGHNA, CDR2 YNFKEQ, per germline. This CDR3 contains 16 residues. The CDR3 loop is CASSQDGGSGNQPQHF. CDR3 nucleotides: TGTGCCAGCAGCCAAGATGGGGGCTCCGGGAATCAGCCCCAGCATTTT.

This clone was seen only a few times. V is TRBV29-1 and J is TRBJ2-5; weak D call: TRBD2 (5 bases). Trimming shortened V by 7 bases and J by 2 bases, and 14 bases separated the two germline ends. This CDR3 contains 13 residues. CDR1 is SQVTM, CDR2 ANQGSEA, per germline. This CDR3 is CSGLAGGQETQYF. As DNA, the CDR3 is TGCAGCGGACTGGCGGGTGGGCAAGAGACCCAGTACTTC.

The V and J genes are TRBV2 and TRBJ2-5, with 7 nucleotides matching TRBD2. V lost 4 bases, J lost 3 bases, and 5 bases stayed unmatched. Per the germline V gene, CDR1 is SNHLY and CDR2 is FYNNEI. The CDR3 spans 14 residues. The CDR3 nucleotides are TGTGCCAGCAGTGGGTTTCTAGCGGAAGAGACCCAGTACTTC. Translating it yields CASSGFLAEETQYF.

This clone has a single count. The rearrangement links TRBV30 to TRBJ2-5; TRBD1 agrees at 9 bases. The CDR3 is 14 amino acids. J was trimmed by 10 bases and V by 2 bases; bases with no gene match: 11. Germline loops: CDR1 GTSNPN, CDR2 SVGIG (reference sequence). CDR3 nucleotide sequence: TGTGCCTGGAGTTATGGTCCCCGGGACAGGGTCCAGTACTTC. It specifies CAWSYGPRDRVQYF.

This clone was picked up one time. CDR3 sequence (DNA): TGTGCCAGCAGCTCCTGGACGGGCTCCTACGAGCAGTACTTC. It is translated as CASSSWTGSYEQYF. The rearrangement joins TRBV7-8 to TRBJ2-7; D ambiguous. V was clipped by 4 bases and J by 0 bases, with 10 bases between them. Germline CDR1 reads SGHVS; CDR2 reads FQNEAQ. CDR3 size: 14 residues.

The chain recombines TRBV10-2 with TRBJ2-1; TRBD1 matches 7 bases. The CDR3 loop spans 15 amino acids. Trimming removed 6 bases from V and 0 bases from J; junction bases left unmatched: 5. Germline V lookup: CDR1 WSHSY, CDR2 SAAADI. The CDR3 protein is CASSRTGRSYNEQFF. DNA of the CDR3: TGCGCCAGCAGCAGGACAGGTCGCTCCTACAATGAGCAGTTCTTC.

The J gene is TRBJ2-6, the V gene TRBV2, with D tentatively TRBD1 or TRBD2 (5 bases each). This CDR3 is built from 18 residues. CDR1 SNHLY and CDR2 FYNNEI come from the germline V gene. With 6 bases removed from V and 4 bases from J, the gap between germline ends came to 22 bases. In DNA, the CDR3 is TGTGCCAGCAGCAGGGTGGTTCGAGGGCACGGAGGGGCCAACGTCCTGACTTTC. Its protein is CASSRVVRGHGGANVLTF.

The V call is TRBV4-3, the J call TRBJ1-5; perhaps TRBD1 as D (5 bases). Trimming removed 0 bases from V and 6 bases from J, with 12 bases in between. CDR1 and CDR2 (germline): LGHNA, YSLEER. The CDR3 runs 15 residues. DNA of the CDR3: TGCGCCAGCAGCCAAGATTTGAGGGGAGGTCAGCCCCAGCATTTT. It codes for CASSQDLRGGQPQHF.

The chain combines TRBV10-2 with TRBJ2-3; 9 bases are shared with TRBD2. Germline lookup yields CDR1 WSHSY and CDR2 SAAADI. The CDR3 spans 14 residues. Trimming cost V 5 bases and J 5 bases; bases outside gene matches: 5. Here the CDR3 reads CASSSSGRGDTQYF. The CDR3 DNA reads TGCGCCAGCAGTAGTAGCGGGAGAGGAGATACGCAGTATTTT.

The chain uses TRBV28 and TRBJ2-1; 15 bases map to TRBD2. The CDR3 runs 15 residues. V shed 2 bases and J 13 bases; nucleotides not matched to a gene: 6. CDR1 is MDHEN, CDR2 SYDVKM, per germline. The CDR3: CASSLGTSGRRLQFF. The CDR3 region has the DNA TGTGCCAGCAGTTTAGGGACTAGCGGGAGGCGTCTTCAGTTCTTC.

The CDR3 nucleotides are TGTGCCAGCTCACCACTGGATACGGGTTATGGCTACACCTTC. It encodes CASSPLDTGYGYTF. J is TRBJ1-2 and V is TRBV18; no clear D. Germline CDR1 KGHSH, CDR2 LQKENI. The CDR3 runs 14 residues. V dropped 1 base and J dropped 5 bases, with 11 bases sitting between them.

The chain couples TRBV5-1 to TRBJ1-4, with TRBD1 as a possible D gene (5 bases). CDR1 is SGHRS, CDR2 YFSETQ, per germline. V shed 1 base and J shed 10 bases, with 14 bases lying between them. This CDR3 has 14 amino acids. This CDR3 reads CASSLQGSDGKLFF. DNA of the CDR3: TGCGCCAGCAGCTTGCAGGGTAGTGACGGAAAACTGTTTTTT. Supplemented by reference TRBV5-1 and TRBJ1-4, the full variable domain reads KAGVTQTPRYLIKTRGQQVTLSCSPISGHRSVSWYQQTPGQGLQFLFEYFSETQRNKGNFPGRFSGRQFSNSRSEMNVSTLELGDSALYLCASSLQGSDGKLFFGSGTQLSVL.

This rearrangement joins TRBV7-8 to TRBJ1-1, with TRBD1 identical over 9 bases. Per germline, CDR1 SGHVS and CDR2 FQNEAQ. V gave up 3 bases and J gave up 4 bases; unmatched junction bases: 15. The CDR3 runs 18 residues. For the CDR3, the DNA is TGTGCCAGCAGCTTGCTCACCGGGACAGGGCTTAAGTCCACTGAAGCTTTCTTT. This translates into CASSLLTGTGLKSTEAFF.

This clone was recorded once. This sequence joins TRBV9 and TRBJ1-1, with D unresolved. The V and J ends lost 3 bases and 0 bases respectively, with 12 bases between them. Germline CDR1 and CDR2: SGDLS and YYNGEE. This CDR3 has 15 residues. In DNA form, the CDR3 reads TGTGCCAGCAGCGCTCCGGAGCGGATGAACACTGAAGCTTTCTTT. This translates into CASSAPERMNTEAFF.

The chain has TRBV5-4 and TRBJ2-2; 10 nucleotides match TRBD1. Germline V lookup: CDR1 SGHNT, CDR2 YYREEE (reference sequence). J lost 4 bases, V lost 4 bases, and 7 bases had no gene match. The CDR3 has 16 residues. The CDR3 coding sequence is TGTGCCAGCAGCACCCCGGGACAGGGGAGCACCGGGGAGCTGTTTTTT. This translates into CASSTPGQGSTGELFF.

This clone is a singleton in its sample. CDR3 sequence reads: CASSYPGLAGEQYF. CDR3 bases: TGTGCCAGCAGTTACCCCGGACTAGCAGGCGAGCAGTACTTC. This rearrangement joins TRBV6-6 to TRBJ2-7; 8 bases fit TRBD2. Per the germline V gene, CDR1 is MNHNY and CDR2 is SVGAGI (reference sequence). The CDR3 is made up of 14 amino acids. J gave up 6 bases and V 2 bases, and 6 bases lay outside the gene matches.